This passage covers 13 T cell receptor beta chains from one sample sequenced in a study of T cell responses to AZD1222 COVID-19 vaccine. Sequencing was performed with immunoSEQ multiplex PCR; in TCRdb, only in-frame clones are kept and a portion is missing. Among approximately 140,000 clones listed, more than 85% were seen once. The sample in question was peripheral blood, obtained 28 days after the second AZD1222 dose. The receptors come from an adult who received the AZD1222 COVID-19 vaccine.

The chain links TRBV19 to TRBJ1-5, with D maybe TRBD1 (6 bases). V was cut by 7 bases and J by 0 bases, with 19 bases left in between. Germline V CDR1 and CDR2: LNHDA, SQIVND (reference sequence). The CDR3 is 17 residues long. Written as DNA, the CDR3 is TGTGCCAGTACCGACGGGACAAGTACCTATAGCAATCAGCCCCAGCATTTT. It codes for CASTDGTSTYSNQPQHF.

V and J are TRBV4-3 and TRBJ2-1, with D tentatively TRBD1 or TRBD2 (5 bases each). From germline, CDR1 is LGHNA and CDR2 YSLEER. V shed 3 bases and J shed 3 bases, with 9 bases lying between them. This CDR3 has 14 residues. The CDR3 DNA reads TGCGCCAGCAGCCAGGGACGGTTCTACAATGAGCAGTTCTTC. This codes for CASSQGRFYNEQFF.

This clone was found once. The junction shows a germline mismatch at one end, possibly a read error. This chain uses TRBV7-7 with TRBJ1-1; 9 bases are a match to TRBD1. The CDR3 extends over 16 amino acids. CDR1 is SSHAT, CDR2 FNYEAQ, per germline (reference sequence). CDR3 amino acids: CASSRWGQGMNTEAFF. The CDR3 coding sequence is TGTGCTAGCAGCCGCTGGGGACAGGGCATGAACACTGAAGCTTTCTTT.

This chain uses TRBV9 with TRBJ1-2, with D unresolved. This CDR3 spans 13 amino acids. V gave up 3 bases and J gave up 4 bases, with 10 bases separating them. Germline lookup yields CDR1 SGDLS and CDR2 YYNGEE. CDR3 DNA sequence: TGTGCCAGCAGCGAATCACAGCTCTATGGCTACACCTTC. The encoded protein is CASSESQLYGYTF.

The CDR3 here is CASRFRDSTIYF. The CDR3 nucleotides are TGTGCCAGCAGATTCAGGGACTCCACCATATATTTT. The chain carries TRBV6-5 and TRBJ1-3; D is possibly TRBD1 (5 bases). Germline values: CDR1 MNHEY, CDR2 SVGAGI. The CDR3 covers 12 residues. The V gene lost 6 bases and the J gene lost 9 bases, with 12 bases spanning the gap.

The chain is built from TRBV10-3 and TRBJ2-7, with TRBD2 as a possible D gene (6 bases). The V end lost 8 bases, the J end lost 1 base, and 18 bases lay between the germline ends. Germline values: CDR1 ENHRY, CDR2 SYGVKD. This CDR3 is built from 15 residues. CDR3 nucleotides: TGTGCCATCGGAGAGGTCGCGGGACCATCCTACGAGCAGTACTTC. It translates to CAIGEVAGPSYEQYF.

This chain uses TRBV28 with TRBJ2-5, with D possibly TRBD2 on 7 matching bases. V was shortened by 2 bases and J by 5 bases, with 18 bases between the two germline ends. The CDR3 is 16 amino acids. The germline CDR1 and CDR2 sequences are MDHEN and SYDVKM. Here the CDR3 reads CASSLAGVQGGETQYF. In DNA, the CDR3 is TGTGCCAGCAGTTTAGCAGGGGTGCAGGGAGGGGAGACCCAGTACTTC.

This clone was found once. The gene calls are TRBV7-8 and TRBJ1-1; unclear D gene. Trimming took off 2 bases at V and 5 bases at J, with 12 bases between the two ends. CDR1 is SGHVS and CDR2 is FQNEAQ in the germline V gene. This CDR3 has 14 amino acids. DNA of the CDR3: TGTGCCAGCAGCTTATTGTATTTGTGGACTGAAGCTTTCTTT. Translating it yields CASSLLYLWTEAFF.

The CDR3 loop is CASSVDGSTDTQYF. CDR3 in DNA: TGTGCCAGCAGCGTAGACGGGAGCACAGATACGCAGTATTTT. V usage is TRBV9 and J usage is TRBJ2-3; no definite D call. V gave up 0 bases and J gave up 0 bases, with 5 bases separating them. This CDR3 has 14 amino acids. Germline values: CDR1 SGDLS, CDR2 YYNGEE.

This chain joins TRBV4-2 and TRBJ2-4; D call uncertain. The germline V gene has CDR1 LGHNA and CDR2 YNFKEQ. This CDR3 contains 19 residues. V was shortened by 0 bases and J by 5 bases, with 23 bases between the two germline ends. The CDR3 region is CASSQDAGVPQSLQNIQYF. The CDR3 region has the DNA TGTGCCAGCAGCCAAGACGCTGGGGTGCCCCAATCCCTGCAAAACATTCAGTACTTC.

V gene TRBV5-6 combines with J gene TRBJ2-3; 9 nucleotides agree with TRBD1. V lost 2 bases, J lost 1 base, and 5 bases stayed unmatched. CDR1 is SGHDT, CDR2 YYEEEE, per germline. The CDR3 has 16 residues. CDR3 sequence reads: CASSFLRTGGTDTQYF. In DNA, the CDR3 is TGTGCCAGCAGCTTCTTACGGACAGGGGGCACAGATACGCAGTATTTT.

The V call is TRBV7-8, the J call TRBJ1-5, with a weak D call TRBD1 (5 bases). This CDR3 is 15 amino acids long. Trimming pared 6 bases from V and 4 bases from J, leaving 16 bases between. Germline CDR1 is SGHVS and CDR2 is FQNEAQ. In nucleotides, the CDR3 is TGTGCCAGCAGTCTTAGGGCAGGGAATAATCAGCCCCAGCATTTT. Amino acid sequence: CASSLRAGNNQPQHF.

The count of this clone is one. V gene TRBV6-2 or TRBV6-3 combines with J gene TRBJ2-7, with 7 bases lining up with TRBD1. CDR1 and CDR2 from the germline V gene are MNHEY and SVGEGT. This CDR3 region has 15 residues. The V segment lost 6 bases and the J segment 2 bases; nucleotides outside the gene matches: 10. As DNA, the CDR3 is TGTGCCAGCAGCACGGGGACAGAAAGACCCTACGAGCAGTACTTC. The encoded protein is CASSTGTERPYEQYF.